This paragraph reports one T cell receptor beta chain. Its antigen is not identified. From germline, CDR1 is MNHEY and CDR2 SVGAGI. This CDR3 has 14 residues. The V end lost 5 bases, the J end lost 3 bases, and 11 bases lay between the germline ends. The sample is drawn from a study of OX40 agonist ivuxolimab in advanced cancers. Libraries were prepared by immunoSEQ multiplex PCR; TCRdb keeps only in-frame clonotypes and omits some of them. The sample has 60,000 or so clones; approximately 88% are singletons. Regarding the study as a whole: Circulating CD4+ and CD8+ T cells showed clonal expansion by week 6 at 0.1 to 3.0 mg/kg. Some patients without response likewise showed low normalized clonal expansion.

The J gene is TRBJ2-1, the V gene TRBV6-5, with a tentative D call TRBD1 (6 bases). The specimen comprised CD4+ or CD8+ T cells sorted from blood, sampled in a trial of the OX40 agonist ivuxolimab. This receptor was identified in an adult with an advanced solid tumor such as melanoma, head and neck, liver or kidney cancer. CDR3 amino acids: CASSKDRNYNEQFF. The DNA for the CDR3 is TGTGCCAGCAGTAAAGACAGGAACTACAATGAGCAGTTCTTC.